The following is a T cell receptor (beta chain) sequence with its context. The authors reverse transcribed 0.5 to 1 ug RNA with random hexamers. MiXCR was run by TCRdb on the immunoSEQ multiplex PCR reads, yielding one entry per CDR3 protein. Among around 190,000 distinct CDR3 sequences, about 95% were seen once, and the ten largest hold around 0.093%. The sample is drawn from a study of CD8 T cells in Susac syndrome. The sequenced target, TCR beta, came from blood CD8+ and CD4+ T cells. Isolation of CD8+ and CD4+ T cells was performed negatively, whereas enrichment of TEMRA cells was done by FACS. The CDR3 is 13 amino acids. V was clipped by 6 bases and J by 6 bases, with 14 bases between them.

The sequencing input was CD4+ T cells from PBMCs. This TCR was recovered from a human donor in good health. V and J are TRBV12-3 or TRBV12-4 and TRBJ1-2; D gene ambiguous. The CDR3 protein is CASRHAGGHGYTF. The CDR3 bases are TGTGCCAGCAGACACGCGGGAGGCCATGGCTACACCTTC.